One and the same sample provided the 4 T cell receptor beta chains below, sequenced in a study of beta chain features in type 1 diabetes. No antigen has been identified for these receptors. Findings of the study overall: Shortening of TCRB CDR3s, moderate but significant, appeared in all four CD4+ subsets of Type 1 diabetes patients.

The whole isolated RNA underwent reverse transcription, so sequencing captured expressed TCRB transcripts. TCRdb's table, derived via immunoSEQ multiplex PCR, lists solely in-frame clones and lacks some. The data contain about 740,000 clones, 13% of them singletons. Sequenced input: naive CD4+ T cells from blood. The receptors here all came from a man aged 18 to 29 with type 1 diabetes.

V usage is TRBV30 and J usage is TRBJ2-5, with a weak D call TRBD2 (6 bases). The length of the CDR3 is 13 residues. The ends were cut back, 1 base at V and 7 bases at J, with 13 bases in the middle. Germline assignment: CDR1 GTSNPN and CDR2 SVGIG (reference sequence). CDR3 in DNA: TGTGCCTGGAGTGAAGCTAGCGATGGGACCCAGTACTTC. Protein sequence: CAWSEASDGTQYF.

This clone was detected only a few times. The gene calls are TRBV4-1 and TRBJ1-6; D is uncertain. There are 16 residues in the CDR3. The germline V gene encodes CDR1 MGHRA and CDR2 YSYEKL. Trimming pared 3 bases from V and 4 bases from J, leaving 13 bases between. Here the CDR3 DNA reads TGCGCCAGCAGCCATAACTACCAGGAGTATAATTCACCCCTCCACTTT. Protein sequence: CASSHNYQEYNSPLHF.

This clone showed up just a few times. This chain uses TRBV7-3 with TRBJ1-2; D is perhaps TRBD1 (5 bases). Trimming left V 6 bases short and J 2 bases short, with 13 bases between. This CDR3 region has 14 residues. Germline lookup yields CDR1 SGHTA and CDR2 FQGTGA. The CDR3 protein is CASRAPGDNYGYTF. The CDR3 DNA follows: TGTGCCAGCAGGGCACCCGGGGACAACTATGGCTACACCTTC.

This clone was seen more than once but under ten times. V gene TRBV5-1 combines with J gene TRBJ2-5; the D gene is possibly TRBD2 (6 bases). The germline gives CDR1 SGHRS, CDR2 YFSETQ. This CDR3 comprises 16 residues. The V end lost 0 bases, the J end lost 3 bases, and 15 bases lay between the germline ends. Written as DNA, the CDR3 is TGCGCCAGCAGCTTGGCCAGGACGGGCGGGAAAGAGACCCAGTACTTC. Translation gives CASSLARTGGKETQYF.